This T cell receptor (beta chain) was documented in a study of T cells in Graves' hyperthyroidism and ophthalmopathy. Amplified regions were TCR beta CDR3 sequences from RNA transcripts. Primed by the HTBI set, a first-round RT-PCR was run on the TCR CDR3. Each CDR3 protein is one row after TCRdb ran MiXCR on the multiplex PCR reads. The sample records hundreds of thousands of distinct CDR3 sequences, more than 15% being singletons. Per the germline V gene, CDR1 is SGDLS and CDR2 is YYNGEE. There are 14 residues in the CDR3. Trimming shortened V by 5 bases and J by 1 base, and 11 bases separated the two germline ends. Overall study findings and caveats: Ophthalmopathy and stable hyperthyroidism were separated by a 13 V-J model.

This clonotype was observed many times. The antigen remains undetermined. The study excluded patients with uncontrolled infection, other autoimmune disease, pregnancy or lactation. Based on clinical symptoms, serum thyroxine and TRAb, thyroid ultrasound and orbital computed tomography, diagnoses were reached. The receptor was derived from a woman aged 40 to 55 with Graves' ophthalmopathy. The sequenced material came from blood. The J gene is TRBJ2-3, the V gene TRBV9; either TRBD1 or TRBD2 may supply D (5 bases each). CDR3: CASSGRDGTDTQYF. CDR3 nucleotide sequence: TGTGCCAGCAGTGGCCGGGACGGCACAGATACGCAGTATTTT. Filled out from reference TRBV9 and TRBJ2-3, the complete variable domain reads DSGVTQTPKHLITATGQRVTLRCSPRSGDLSVYWYQQSLDQGLQFLIQYYNGEERAKGNILERFSAQQFPDLHSELNLSSLELGDSALYFCASSGRDGTDTQYFGPGTRLTVL.